This entry features one T cell receptor (beta chain) sequence. What this receptor recognizes is not known. Qualities for individual bases were not recorded, and no much larger clone is one base off. The germline V end is reduced by 2 bases and the J end by 2 bases; junction bases left unmatched: 6. Taken from the germline V gene (reference sequence), the CDR1 and CDR2 loops are LNHDA and SQIVND. From the cysteine up to the phenylalanine, the CDR3 has a length of 15 residues. This entry keeps only the CDR3 DNA: 45 bases, framed from base 1. The source of the sample is a study of blood T cell repertoires in COVID-19 (dated by TCRdb to the early 2020s). Looking at the study overall: Samples from collaborators originated in the United States, Italy and Spain and spanned both the acute and convalescent phases of COVID-19. The material from the prospective study consisted of cDNA or gDNA derived from T cells, B-cell-depleted T cells, or PBMCs. The dataset comprised deeply sampled blood TCRbeta repertoires from subjects exposed to, actively infected with, or recovered from COVID-19. The repertoires were released in a freely available public database meant as a resource for research on the immune response to SARS-CoV-2. The samples were drawn from the first 160 participants of the ongoing ImmuneRACE study and from some 1,300 subjects provided by 6 global collaborators. The sample metadata nearly always contained a de-identified subject ID, COVID-19 status, age in years and sex. HLA class I and class II types, where available, came from metadata supplied by the sample provider rather than from assay-based typing.

Broad study findings and their caveats: The quantity of clinical and demographic metadata differed by source and by participant and was supplied without curation.

Participants in the prospective study were aged 18 to 89 years, lived in about two dozen United States geographic areas, and enrolled through a virtual design. In the prospective study, cohorts were assigned on the basis of participant-reported clinical history obtained from a screening survey and a study questionnaire. Recovered participants in ImmuneRACE Cohort 3 were defined by two consecutive negative NP/OP PCR tests, clearance by a healthcare professional, or resolution of symptoms. In the prospective study, whole blood, serum and a nasopharyngeal or oropharyngeal swab were collected from each participant by mobile phlebotomists. Prospective study participants could optionally give additional blood draws and questionnaires over a roughly two-month period. Prospective study blood samples were shipped either frozen or at room temperature before DNA extraction. TCRbeta CDR3 regions were amplified from genomic DNA by means of the immunoSEQ Assay, a bias-controlled multiplex PCR. The paper's processing steps were these. The number of nucleated cells in each sample was estimated by amplification of reference gene primers within the assay. Sequence reads were collapsed and filtered to measure the absolute abundance of every unique TCRbeta CDR3 rearrangement. Productive Simpson clonality was computed per sample as the square root of Simpson's diversity index over productive rearrangements. TCRdb stores this immuneACCESS table with in-frame sequences only. Part of the clones is absent; in the studies checked, under half of the shortfall reflects unresolved V genes, and no reason is known for the rest. For V, J and clone size, that table is used; D and trimming come from the DNA. The table for this sample lists 250,000 to 400,000 clones; 89% of them were counted only once. Roughly 5.3% of the sample lies in the top ten.

The receptor's source is a man in his 60s who had recovered from COVID-19. Sequencing used PBMCs or T cells enriched from blood (not recorded which). The chain joins TRBV19 to TRBJ2-7, with 7 bases in between that match TRBD2. The bases are TGTGCCAGTAGTATAACGGCTAGCGGCCCCTACGAGCAGTACTTC. Its translation is CASSITASGPYEQYF.